A few counts support the clone carrying this T cell receptor (beta chain). The antigen is undetermined. These data belong to a study of cytomegalovirus exposure and HLA in healthy donors. About the study: Researchers found that under 90% of 350 to 500 genotyped donors fell within the Caucasian-associated ancestry cluster.

Trimming at V came to 5 bases and at J to 9 bases, leaving 14 bases not matched to a gene. Looked up from germline, CDR1 is MNHEY and CDR2 is SMNVEV (reference sequence). The CDR3 sequence is 17 residues long. PCR was performed using 60 Vbeta and 13 Jbeta primers. This table comes from immunoSEQ multiplex PCR, and its TCRdb copy is limited to in-frame clones, with some not included. This table has 100,000 to 150,000 clones, under 85% appearing once. Study results and limitations: Indistinguishable V segments such as TRBV6-2 and TRBV6-3 were excluded. The study assumed roughly uniform donor sequencing depth for presence/absence analyses.

The V call is TRBV27, the J call TRBJ1-6; 9 bases map to TRBD1. The clonotype comes from a woman aged 40 to 50 in good health and CMV-seropositive. Material: PBMCs. CDR3 in amino acids: CASSQKPGQGPFSPLHF. The CDR3 DNA reads as TGTGCCAGCAGTCAGAAGCCGGGACAGGGACCCTTTTCACCCCTCCACTTT.